This T cell receptor beta chain originates from a study of T-cell reconstitution after alpha-beta-depleted transplantation in children. A library of TCRbeta sequences, prepared with unique molecular identifiers, was generated. Each CDR3 protein gets one entry after TCRdb re-called the PCR reads with MiXCR. The sample lists approximately 170,000 distinct CDR3 sequences; around 10% were seen once. Germline assignment: CDR1 SGHTA and CDR2 FQGNSA. This CDR3 region has 14 residues. Trimming removed 1 base at V and 4 bases at J, with 10 bases between. The sequencing used PBMCs, collected before TCRalphabeta/CD19-depleted stem cell transplant. The origin of this receptor is a boy aged 2-9 years with acute myeloid leukemia, due to receive a stem cell transplant. This rearrangement joins TRBV7-2 to TRBJ1-1; a weak D match, TRBD1 (5 bases). CDR3 sequence: CASSLVMGRTEAFF. The CDR3 nucleotides are TGTGCCAGCAGCTTAGTAATGGGGCGCACTGAAGCTTTCTTT.